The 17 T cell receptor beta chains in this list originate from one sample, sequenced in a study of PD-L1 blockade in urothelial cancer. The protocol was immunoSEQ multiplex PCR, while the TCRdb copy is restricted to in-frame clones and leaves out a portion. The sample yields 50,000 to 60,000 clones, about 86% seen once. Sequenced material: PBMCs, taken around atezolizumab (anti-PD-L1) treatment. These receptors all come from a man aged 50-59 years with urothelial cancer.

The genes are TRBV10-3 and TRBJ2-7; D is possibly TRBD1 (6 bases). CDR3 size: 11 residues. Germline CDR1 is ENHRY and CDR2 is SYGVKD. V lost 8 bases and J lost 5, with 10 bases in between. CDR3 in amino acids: CAIGGLDEQYF. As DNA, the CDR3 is TGTGCCATCGGGGGCCTAGACGAGCAGTACTTC.

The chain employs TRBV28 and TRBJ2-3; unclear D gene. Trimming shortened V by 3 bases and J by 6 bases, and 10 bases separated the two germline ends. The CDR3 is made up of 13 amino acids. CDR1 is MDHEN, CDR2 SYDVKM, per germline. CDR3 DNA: TGTGCCAGCAGTTTTTCCTCCCGGGATACGCAGTATTTT. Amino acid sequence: CASSFSSRDTQYF.

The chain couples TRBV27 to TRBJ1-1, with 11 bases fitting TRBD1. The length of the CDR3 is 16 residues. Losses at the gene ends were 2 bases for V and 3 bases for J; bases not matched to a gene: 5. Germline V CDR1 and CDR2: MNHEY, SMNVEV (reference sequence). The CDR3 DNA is TGTGCCAGCAGTTTAACCCGGACAGGGGGCCACACTGAAGCTTTCTTT. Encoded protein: CASSLTRTGGHTEAFF.

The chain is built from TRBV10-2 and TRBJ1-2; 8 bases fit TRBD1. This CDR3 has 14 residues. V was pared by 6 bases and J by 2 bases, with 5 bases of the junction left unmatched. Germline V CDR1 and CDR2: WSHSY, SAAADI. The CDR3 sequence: CASRGTGQNYGYTF. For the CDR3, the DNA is TGCGCCAGCAGAGGGACAGGTCAGAACTATGGCTACACCTTC.

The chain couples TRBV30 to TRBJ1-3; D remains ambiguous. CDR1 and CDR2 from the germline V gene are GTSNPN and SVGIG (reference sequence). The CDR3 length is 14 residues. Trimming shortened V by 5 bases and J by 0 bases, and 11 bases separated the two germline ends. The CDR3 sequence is CAWGGGFSGNTIYF. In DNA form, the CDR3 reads TGTGCCTGGGGTGGCGGCTTCTCTGGAAACACCATATATTTT.

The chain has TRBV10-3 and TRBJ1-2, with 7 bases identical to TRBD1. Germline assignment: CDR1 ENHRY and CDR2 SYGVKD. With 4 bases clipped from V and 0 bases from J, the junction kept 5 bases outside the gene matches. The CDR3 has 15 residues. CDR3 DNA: TGTGCCATCAGTGCCCGGGACAGACCTAACTATGGCTACACCTTC. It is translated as CAISARDRPNYGYTF.

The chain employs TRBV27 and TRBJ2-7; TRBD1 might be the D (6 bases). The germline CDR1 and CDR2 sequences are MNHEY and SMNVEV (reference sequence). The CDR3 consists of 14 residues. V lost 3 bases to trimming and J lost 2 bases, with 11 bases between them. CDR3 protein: CASSFRDKTYEQYF. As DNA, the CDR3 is TGTGCCAGCAGTTTCCGGGACAAGACCTACGAGCAGTACTTC.

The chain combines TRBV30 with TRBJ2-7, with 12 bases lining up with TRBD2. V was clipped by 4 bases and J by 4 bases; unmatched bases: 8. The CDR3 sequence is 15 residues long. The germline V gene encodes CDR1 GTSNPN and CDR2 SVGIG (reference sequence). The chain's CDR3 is CAWNNPTSGRYEQYF. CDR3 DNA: TGTGCCTGGAATAATCCGACTAGCGGGAGATACGAGCAGTACTTC.

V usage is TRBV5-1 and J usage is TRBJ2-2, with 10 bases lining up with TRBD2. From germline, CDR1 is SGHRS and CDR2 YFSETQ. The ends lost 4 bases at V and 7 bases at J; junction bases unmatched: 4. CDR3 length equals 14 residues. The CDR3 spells CASSLAGAVGELFF. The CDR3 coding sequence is TGCGCCAGCAGCCTAGCGGGGGCGGTCGGGGAGCTGTTTTTT. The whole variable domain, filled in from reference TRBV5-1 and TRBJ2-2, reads KAGVTQTPRYLIKTRGQQVTLSCSPISGHRSVSWYQQTPGQGLQFLFEYFSETQRNKGNFPGRFSGRQFSNSRSEMNVSTLELGDSALYLCASSLAGAVGELFFGEGSRLTVL.

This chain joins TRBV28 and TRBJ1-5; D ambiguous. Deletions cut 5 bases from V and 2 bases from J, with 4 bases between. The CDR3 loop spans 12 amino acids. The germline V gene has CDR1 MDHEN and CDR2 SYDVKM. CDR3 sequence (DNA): TGTGCCAGCAGTAGAGGCAATCAGCCCCAGCATTTT. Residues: CASSRGNQPQHF.

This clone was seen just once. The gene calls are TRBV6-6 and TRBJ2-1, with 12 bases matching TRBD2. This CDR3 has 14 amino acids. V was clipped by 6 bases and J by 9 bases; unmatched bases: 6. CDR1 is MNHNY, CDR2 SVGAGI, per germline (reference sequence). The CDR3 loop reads CASSTGLAGREQFF. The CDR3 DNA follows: TGTGCCAGCAGCACGGGACTAGCGGGTCGTGAGCAGTTCTTC.

The chain's CDR3 is CASSEKLSGSRDEQFF. In DNA, the CDR3 is TGTGCCAGCAGTGAAAAGCTGAGCGGGAGTAGGGATGAGCAGTTCTTC. The chain has TRBV6-1 and TRBJ2-1, with 8 bases matching TRBD2. CDR3 size: 16 residues. Germline-derived CDR1 and CDR2 are MNHNS and SASEGT. Losses at the gene ends were 2 bases for V and 8 bases for J; bases not matched to a gene: 11.

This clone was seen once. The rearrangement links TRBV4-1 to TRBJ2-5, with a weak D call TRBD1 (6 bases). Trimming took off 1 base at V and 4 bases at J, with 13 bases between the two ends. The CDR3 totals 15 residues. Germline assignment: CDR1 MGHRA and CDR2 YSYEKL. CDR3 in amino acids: CASSQVLGAGETQYF. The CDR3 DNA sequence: TGCGCCAGCAGCCAAGTTCTGGGGGCAGGAGAGACCCAGTACTTC.

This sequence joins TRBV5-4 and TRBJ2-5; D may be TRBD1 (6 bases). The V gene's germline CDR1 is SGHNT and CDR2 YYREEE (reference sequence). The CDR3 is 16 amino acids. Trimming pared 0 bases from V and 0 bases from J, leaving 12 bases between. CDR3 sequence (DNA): TGTGCCAGCAGCTTGGAACAGGGTGCGTACCAAGAGACCCAGTACTTC. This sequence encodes CASSLEQGAYQETQYF.

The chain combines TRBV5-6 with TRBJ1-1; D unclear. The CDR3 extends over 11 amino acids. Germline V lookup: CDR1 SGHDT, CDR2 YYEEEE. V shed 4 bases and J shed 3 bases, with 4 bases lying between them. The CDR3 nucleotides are TGTGCCAGCAGCCAGTACACTGAAGCTTTCTTT. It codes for CASSQYTEAFF.

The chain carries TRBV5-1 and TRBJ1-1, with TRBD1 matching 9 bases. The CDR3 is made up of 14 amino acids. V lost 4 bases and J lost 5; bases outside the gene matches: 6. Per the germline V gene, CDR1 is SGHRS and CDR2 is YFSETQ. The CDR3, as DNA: TGCGCCAGCAGCCCAAAGGACAGGGGAACTGAAGCTTTCTTT. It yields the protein CASSPKDRGTEAFF.

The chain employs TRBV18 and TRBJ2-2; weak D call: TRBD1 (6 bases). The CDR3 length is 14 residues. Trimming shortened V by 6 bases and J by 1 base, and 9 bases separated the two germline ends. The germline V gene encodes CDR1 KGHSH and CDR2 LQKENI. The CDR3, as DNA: TGTGCCAGCTCGCTCAGGGGGAACACCGGGGAGCTGTTTTTT. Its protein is CASSLRGNTGELFF.